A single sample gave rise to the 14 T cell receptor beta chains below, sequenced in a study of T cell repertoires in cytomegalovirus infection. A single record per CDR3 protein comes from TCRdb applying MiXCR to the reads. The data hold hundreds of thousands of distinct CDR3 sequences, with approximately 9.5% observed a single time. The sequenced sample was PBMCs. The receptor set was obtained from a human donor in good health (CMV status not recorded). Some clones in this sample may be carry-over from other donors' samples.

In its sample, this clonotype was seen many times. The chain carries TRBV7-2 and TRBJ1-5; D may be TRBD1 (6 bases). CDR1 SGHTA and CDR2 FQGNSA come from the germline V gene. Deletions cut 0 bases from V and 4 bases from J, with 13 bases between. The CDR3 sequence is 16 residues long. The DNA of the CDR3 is TGTGCCAGCAGCTTAGCCTCCTCAGGGGTGAATCAGCCCCAGCATTTT. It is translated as CASSLASSGVNQPQHF.

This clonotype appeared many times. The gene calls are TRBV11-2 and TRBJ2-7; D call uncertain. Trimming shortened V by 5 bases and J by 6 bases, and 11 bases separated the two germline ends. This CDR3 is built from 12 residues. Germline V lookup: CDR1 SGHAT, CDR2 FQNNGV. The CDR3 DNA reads TGTGCCAGCAGCCCCCATCAGGCCGAGCAGTACTTC. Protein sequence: CASSPHQAEQYF.

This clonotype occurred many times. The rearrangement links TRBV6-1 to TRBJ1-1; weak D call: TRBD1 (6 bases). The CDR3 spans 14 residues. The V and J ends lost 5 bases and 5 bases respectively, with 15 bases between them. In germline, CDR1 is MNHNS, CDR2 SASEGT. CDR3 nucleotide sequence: TGTGCCAGCAGTTTGGGCCCCCAGGGGACTGAAGCTTTCTTT. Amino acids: CASSLGPQGTEAFF.

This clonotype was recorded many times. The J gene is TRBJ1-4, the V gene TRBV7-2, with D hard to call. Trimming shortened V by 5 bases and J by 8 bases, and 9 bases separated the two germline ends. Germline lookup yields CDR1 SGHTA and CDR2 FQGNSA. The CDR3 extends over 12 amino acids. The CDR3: CASSPSTEKLFF. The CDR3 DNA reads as TGTGCCAGCAGCCCGTCGACAGAAAAACTGTTTTTT.

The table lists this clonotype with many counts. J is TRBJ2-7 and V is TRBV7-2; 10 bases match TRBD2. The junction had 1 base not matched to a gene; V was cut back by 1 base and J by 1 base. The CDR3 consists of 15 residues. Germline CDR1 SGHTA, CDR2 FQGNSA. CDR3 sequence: CASSLELAGSYEQYF. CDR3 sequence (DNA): TGTGCCAGCAGCTTAGAACTAGCGGGGTCCTACGAGCAGTACTTC.

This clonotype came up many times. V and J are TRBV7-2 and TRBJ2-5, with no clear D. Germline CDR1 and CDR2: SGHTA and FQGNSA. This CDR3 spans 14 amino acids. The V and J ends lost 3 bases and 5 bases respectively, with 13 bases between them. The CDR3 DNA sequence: TGTGCCAGCAGCTTTCGTTCCCCCCCGGAGACCCAGTACTTC. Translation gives CASSFRSPPETQYF.

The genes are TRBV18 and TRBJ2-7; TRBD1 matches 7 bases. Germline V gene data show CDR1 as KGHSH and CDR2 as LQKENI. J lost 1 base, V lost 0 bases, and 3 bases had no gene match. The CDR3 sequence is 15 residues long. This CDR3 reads CASSPPARGSYEQYF. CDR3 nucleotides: TGTGCCAGCTCACCACCGGCCAGGGGGTCCTACGAGCAGTACTTC.

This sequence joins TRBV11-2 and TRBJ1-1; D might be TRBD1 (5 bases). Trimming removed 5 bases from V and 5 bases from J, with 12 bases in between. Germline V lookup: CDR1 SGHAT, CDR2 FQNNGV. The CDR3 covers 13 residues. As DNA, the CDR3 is TGTGCCAGCAGCCCCCATAGGGGAACTGAAGCTTTCTTT. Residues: CASSPHRGTEAFF.

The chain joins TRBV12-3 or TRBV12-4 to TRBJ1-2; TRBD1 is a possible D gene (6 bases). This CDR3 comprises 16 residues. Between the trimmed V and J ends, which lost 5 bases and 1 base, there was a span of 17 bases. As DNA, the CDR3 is TGTGCCAGCAGTACCTCGGGGAGGGACAATAACTATGGCTACACCTTC. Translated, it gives CASSTSGRDNNYGYTF.

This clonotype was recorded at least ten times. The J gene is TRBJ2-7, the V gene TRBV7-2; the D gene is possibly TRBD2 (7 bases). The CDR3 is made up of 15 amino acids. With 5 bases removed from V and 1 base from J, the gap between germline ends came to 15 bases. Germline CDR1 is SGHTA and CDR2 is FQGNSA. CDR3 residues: CASSPPGGLSYEQYF. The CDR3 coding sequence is TGTGCCAGCAGCCCCCCGGGGGGCCTTTCCTACGAGCAGTACTTC. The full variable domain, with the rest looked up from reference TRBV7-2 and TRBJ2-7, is GAGVSQSPSNKVTEKGKDVELRCDPISGHTALYWYRQSLGQGLEFLIYFQGNSAPDKSGLPSDRFSAERTGGSVSTLTIQRTQQEDSAVYLCASSPPGGLSYEQYFGPGTRLTVT.

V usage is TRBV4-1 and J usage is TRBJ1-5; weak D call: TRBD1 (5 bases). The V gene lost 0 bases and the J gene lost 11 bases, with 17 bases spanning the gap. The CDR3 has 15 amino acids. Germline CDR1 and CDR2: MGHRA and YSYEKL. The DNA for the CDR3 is TGCGCCAGCAGCCAAGATTCAGGGAATAGACAGACCCAGCATTTT. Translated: CASSQDSGNRQTQHF.

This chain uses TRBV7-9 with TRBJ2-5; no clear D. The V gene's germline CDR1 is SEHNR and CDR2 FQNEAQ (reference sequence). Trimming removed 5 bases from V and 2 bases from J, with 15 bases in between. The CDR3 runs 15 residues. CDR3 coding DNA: TGTGCCAGCAGCCGAAGTAGAATCCAGCAAGAGACCCAGTACTTC. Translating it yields CASSRSRIQQETQYF.

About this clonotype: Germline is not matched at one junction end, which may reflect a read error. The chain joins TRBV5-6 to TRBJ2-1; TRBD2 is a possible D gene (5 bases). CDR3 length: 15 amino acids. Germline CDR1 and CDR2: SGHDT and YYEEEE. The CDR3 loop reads CASSLVRERLREQFF. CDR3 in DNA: TGTGCCAGCAGCTTGGTACGGGAAAGGCTAAGGGAGCAGTTCTTT.

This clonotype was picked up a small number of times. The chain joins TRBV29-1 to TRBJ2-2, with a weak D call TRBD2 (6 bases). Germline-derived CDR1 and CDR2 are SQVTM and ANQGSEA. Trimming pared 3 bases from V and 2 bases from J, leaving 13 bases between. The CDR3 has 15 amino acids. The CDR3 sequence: CSVEGTGVNTGELFF. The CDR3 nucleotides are TGCAGCGTTGAGGGGACTGGGGTCAACACCGGGGAGCTGTTTTTT.